Each of the 22 T cell receptor beta chains below was sequenced from the same sample in a study of blood T cell repertoires in COVID-19. Assay used: immunoSEQ multiplex PCR; TCRdb lists only in-frame clones, some missing. The sample carries about 320,000 clones, more than 75% recorded once. Material for sequencing was PBMCs or T cells enriched from blood (not recorded which). These receptors all stem from a man in his sixties who had recovered from COVID-19.

This chain links TRBV5-1 with TRBJ2-3, with 7 bases that match TRBD1. V trimming: 4 bases; J trimming: 0 bases; junction bases outside the gene matches: 14. CDR3 length: 18 residues. CDR1 SGHRS and CDR2 YFSETQ come from the germline V gene. Here the CDR3 DNA reads TGCGCCAGCAGCATAGGACAGGCCGTAAGATCTAGCACAGATACGCAGTATTTT. This sequence encodes CASSIGQAVRSSTDTQYF.

The V call is TRBV7-8, the J call TRBJ2-2; D may be TRBD1 (6 bases). V was shortened by 2 bases and J by 2 bases, with 15 bases between the two germline ends. Germline assignment: CDR1 SGHVS and CDR2 FQNEAQ. This CDR3 comprises 17 residues. CDR3 coding DNA: TGTGCCAGCAGCTTAACTCCTAACAGGGCAAACACCGGGGAGCTGTTTTTT. Residues: CASSLTPNRANTGELFF.

This chain uses TRBV5-1 with TRBJ2-7; 8 positions match TRBD1. The CDR3 spans 16 residues. J gave up 0 bases and V 2 bases, and 7 bases lay outside the gene matches. The germline CDR1 and CDR2 sequences are SGHRS and YFSETQ. The CDR3: CASSLPGQAPSYEQYF. CDR3 DNA: TGCGCCAGCAGCTTACCGGGACAGGCCCCCTCCTACGAGCAGTACTTC.

The CDR3 bases are TGTGCCAGCAGCCCCCGGGTTAGAGCTAACTATGGCTACACCTTC. Encoded protein: CASSPRVRANYGYTF. The V gene is TRBV5-6, the J gene TRBJ1-2; D ambiguous. V shed 4 bases and J shed 0 bases, with 13 bases lying between them. CDR3 size: 15 residues. Germline V gene sequence: CDR1 SGHDT, CDR2 YYEEEE.

This chain connects TRBV30 to TRBJ1-2; the match to TRBD1 covers 9 bases. From germline, CDR1 is GTSNPN and CDR2 SVGIG (reference sequence). CDR3 length: 14 amino acids. The V gene end was trimmed by 0 bases and the J gene end by 6 bases; junction bases not matched to a gene: 5. DNA of the CDR3: TGTGCCTGGAGTGTACCGAGGACAGGGGATGGCTACACCTTC. This translates into CAWSVPRTGDGYTF.

V gene TRBV19 combines with J gene TRBJ1-2; possible D gene TRBD1, 5 bases. V lost 4 bases, J lost 2 bases, and 8 bases lay in between. The CDR3 is 13 residues long. In germline, CDR1 is LNHDA, CDR2 SQIVND (reference sequence). The CDR3 sequence: CASSKTENYGYTF. In nucleotides, the CDR3 is TGTGCCAGTAGTAAGACAGAGAACTATGGCTACACCTTC.

This chain links TRBV7-8 with TRBJ1-5, with 9 bases fitting TRBD1. The V and J ends lost 0 bases and 4 bases, in that order; junction bases with no gene match: 4. The length of the CDR3 is 16 residues. CDR1 is SGHVS and CDR2 is FQNEAQ in the germline V gene. The DNA of the CDR3 is TGTGCCAGCAGCTTAGCACAGGGGGCCCTTAATCAGCCCCAGCATTTT. Its translation is CASSLAQGALNQPQHF. Full variable domain (missing parts from reference TRBV7-8 and TRBJ1-5): GAGVSQSPRYKVAKRGQDVALRCDPISGHVSLFWYQQALGQGPEFLTYFQNEAQLDKSGLPSDRFFAERPEGSVSTLKIQRTQQEDSAVYLCASSLAQGALNQPQHFGDGTRLSIL.

CDR3 bases: TGTGCCAGCAGTGACCCACAACAGGGGGAGGGGGAAAAACTGTTTTTT. Protein: CASSDPQQGEGEKLFF. The chain carries TRBV25-1 and TRBJ1-4; 8 bases map to TRBD1. The CDR3 loop spans 16 amino acids. With 3 bases clipped from V and 8 bases from J, the junction kept 11 bases outside the gene matches. Germline values: CDR1 MGHDK, CDR2 SYGVNS.

The genes are TRBV6-6 and TRBJ1-5; 8 nucleotides match TRBD1. The V gene's germline CDR1 is MNHNY and CDR2 SVGAGI (reference sequence). This CDR3 has 19 amino acids. Unmatched junction bases numbered 18, after V lost 5 bases and J lost 3 bases. The CDR3 DNA is TGTGCCAGCAGTCTCGAATGGGTTGACAGGGGCAGCTTCAATCAGCCCCAGCATTTT. This sequence encodes CASSLEWVDRGSFNQPQHF.

V gene TRBV7-2 combines with J gene TRBJ2-1; 7 bases match TRBD1. J lost 10 bases, V lost 5 bases, and 8 bases had no gene match. CDR3 length equals 13 residues. Germline-derived CDR1 and CDR2 are SGHTA and FQGNSA. The chain's CDR3 is CASSRDSLSEQFF. As DNA, the CDR3 is TGTGCCAGCAGCAGGGACAGTCTGAGCGAGCAGTTCTTC. Full variable domain (missing parts from reference TRBV7-2 and TRBJ2-1): GAGVSQSPSNKVTEKGKDVELRCDPISGHTALYWYRQSLGQGLEFLIYFQGNSAPDKSGLPSDRFSAERTGGSVSTLTIQRTQQEDSAVYLCASSRDSLSEQFFGPGTRLTVL.

The gene calls are TRBV11-3 and TRBJ1-6; 12 nucleotides match TRBD1. The CDR3 sequence is 16 residues long. The V gene's germline CDR1 is SGHNT and CDR2 YENEEA. V shed 2 bases and J 9 bases; nucleotides not matched to a gene: 5. CDR3 sequence (DNA): TGTGCCAGCAGCTTATCCGGGACAGGGGGCTTTTCACCCCTCCACTTT. This translates into CASSLSGTGGFSPLHF.

This chain uses TRBV12-3 or TRBV12-4 with TRBJ2-3, with TRBD1 matching 7 bases. The V gene end was trimmed by 4 bases and the J gene end by 5 bases; junction bases not matched to a gene: 0. There are 12 residues in the CDR3. The chain's CDR3 is CASSYRGDTQYF. Written as DNA, the CDR3 is TGTGCCAGCAGTTACAGGGGAGATACGCAGTATTTT.

The genes are TRBV7-2 and TRBJ2-1, with a tentative D call TRBD2 (5 bases). Per the germline V gene, CDR1 is SGHTA and CDR2 is FQGNSA. The CDR3 has 16 residues. Trimming removed 5 bases at V and 0 bases at J, with 14 bases between. CDR3 residues: CASSKDGSSSYNEQFF. In DNA form, the CDR3 reads TGTGCCAGCAGCAAAGATGGGAGCTCCTCCTACAATGAGCAGTTCTTC.

The chain links TRBV27 to TRBJ1-1; no definite D call. Germline-derived CDR1 and CDR2 are MNHEY and SMNVEV (reference sequence). V was shortened by 3 bases and J by 0 bases, with 8 bases between the two germline ends. There are 14 residues in the CDR3. As DNA, the CDR3 is TGTGCCAGCAGTTTTTCGGGGATGAACACTGAAGCTTTCTTT. Residues: CASSFSGMNTEAFF.

This chain uses TRBV11-3 with TRBJ1-1; D may be TRBD1 (6 bases). The CDR3 sequence is 13 residues long. Germline-derived CDR1 and CDR2 are SGHNT and YENEEA. The V gene lost 0 bases and the J gene lost 10 bases, with 12 bases spanning the gap. Here the CDR3 DNA reads TGTGCCAGCAGCTTAGATCGGGGGGGCGCAGCTTTCTTT. This gives the protein CASSLDRGGAAFF.

The rearrangement uses TRBV7-3 and TRBJ2-1, with D tentatively TRBD1 (5 bases). Per the germline V gene, CDR1 is SGHTA and CDR2 is FQGTGA. The CDR3 runs to 13 residues. Trimming shortened V by 5 bases and J by 8 bases, and 13 bases separated the two germline ends. The CDR3 nucleotides read TGTGCCAGCAGCCCTGGGGCCCACGATGAGCAGTTCTTC. Residues: CASSPGAHDEQFF.

The chain has TRBV2 and TRBJ1-2, with no clear D. CDR3 length: 10 residues. Looked up from germline, CDR1 is SNHLY and CDR2 is FYNNEI. Deletions cut 6 bases from V and 7 bases from J, with 6 bases between. The CDR3 DNA follows: TGTGCCAGCAGAGACTTTGGCTACACCTTC. This translates into CASRDFGYTF.

This clone has more than one count but fewer than ten. CDR3 protein: CASSLVTSGSSEQYF. CDR3 nucleotide sequence: TGTGCCAGCAGCTTAGTCACTAGCGGGAGTTCCGAGCAGTACTTC. The chain combines TRBV11-3 with TRBJ2-7; 11 bases are a match to TRBD2. V lost 1 base and J lost 6; bases outside the gene matches: 5. This CDR3 has 15 residues. Germline V CDR1 and CDR2: SGHNT, YENEEA.

The CDR3 region is CASQVGTGGSEAFF. DNA of the CDR3: TGTGCCAGCCAAGTAGGGACAGGGGGATCTGAAGCTTTCTTT. The rearrangement joins TRBV2 to TRBJ1-1, with 11 positions matching TRBD1. The V gene end was trimmed by 8 bases and the J gene end by 6 bases; junction bases not matched to a gene: 8. CDR3 length equals 14 residues. CDR1 and CDR2 (germline): SNHLY, FYNNEI.

The chain links TRBV4-1 to TRBJ1-2; 7 bases are shared with TRBD1. Germline V gene data show CDR1 as MGHRA and CDR2 as YSYEKL. V was clipped by 4 bases and J by 9 bases; unmatched bases: 11. This CDR3 has 14 amino acids. The CDR3 region is CASSPQGTVSSYTF. Written as DNA, the CDR3 is TGCGCCAGCAGCCCGCAAGGGACAGTATCCAGCTACACCTTC.

This chain connects TRBV4-1 to TRBJ1-2; perhaps TRBD1 as D (6 bases). The length of the CDR3 is 17 residues. Germline CDR1 is MGHRA and CDR2 is YSYEKL. V was clipped by 0 bases and J by 0 bases, with 14 bases between them. CDR3 nucleotides: TGCGCCAGCAGCCAAGACAGGGAAGGGGGAGCTAACTATGGCTACACCTTC. This sequence encodes CASSQDREGGANYGYTF.

This clone was counted a single time. The chain combines TRBV7-9 with TRBJ1-1, with TRBD1 matching over 9 bases. The ends lost 5 bases at V and 4 bases at J; junction bases unmatched: 8. CDR3 size: 15 residues. The germline V gene encodes CDR1 SEHNR and CDR2 FQNEAQ (reference sequence). CDR3 region: CASSPSTGGTTEAFF. CDR3 bases: TGTGCCAGCAGCCCATCGACAGGGGGAACCACTGAAGCTTTCTTT.